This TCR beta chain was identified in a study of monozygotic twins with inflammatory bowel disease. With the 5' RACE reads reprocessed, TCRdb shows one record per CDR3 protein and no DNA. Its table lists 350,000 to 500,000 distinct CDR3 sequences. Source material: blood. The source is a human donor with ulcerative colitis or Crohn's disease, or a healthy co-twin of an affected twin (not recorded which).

CDR3 sequence: CASTPGTDTQYF. V gene TRBV28 combines with J gene TRBJ2-3; the TCRdb D gene call, TRBD1, has no DNA to confirm it. The CDR3 length is 12 residues. Germline V gives CDR1 MDHEN, CDR2 SYDVKM. Drawing the rest from reference TRBV28 and TRBJ2-3, the complete variable domain is DVKVTQSSRYLVKRTGEKVFLECVQDMDHENMFWYRQDPGLGLRLIYFSYDVKMKEKGDIPEGYSVSREKKERFSLILESASTNQTSMYLCASTPGTDTQYFGPGTRLTVL.